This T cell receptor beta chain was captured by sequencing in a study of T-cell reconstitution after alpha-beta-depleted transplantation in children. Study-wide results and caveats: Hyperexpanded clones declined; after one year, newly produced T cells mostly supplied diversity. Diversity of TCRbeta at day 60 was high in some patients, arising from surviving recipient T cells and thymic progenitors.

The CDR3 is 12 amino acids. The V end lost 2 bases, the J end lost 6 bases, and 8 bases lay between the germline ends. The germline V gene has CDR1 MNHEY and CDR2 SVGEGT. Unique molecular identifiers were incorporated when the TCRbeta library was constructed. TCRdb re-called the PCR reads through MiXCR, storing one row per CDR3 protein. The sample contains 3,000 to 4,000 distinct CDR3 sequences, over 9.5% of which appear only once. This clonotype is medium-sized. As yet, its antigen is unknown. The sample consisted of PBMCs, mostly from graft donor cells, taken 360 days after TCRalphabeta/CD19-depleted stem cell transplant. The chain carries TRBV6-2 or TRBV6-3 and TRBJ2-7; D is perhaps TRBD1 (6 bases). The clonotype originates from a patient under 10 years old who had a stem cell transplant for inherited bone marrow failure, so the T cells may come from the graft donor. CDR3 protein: CASSYTGIEQYF. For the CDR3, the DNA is TGTGCCAGCAGTTACACAGGGATCGAGCAGTACTTC.